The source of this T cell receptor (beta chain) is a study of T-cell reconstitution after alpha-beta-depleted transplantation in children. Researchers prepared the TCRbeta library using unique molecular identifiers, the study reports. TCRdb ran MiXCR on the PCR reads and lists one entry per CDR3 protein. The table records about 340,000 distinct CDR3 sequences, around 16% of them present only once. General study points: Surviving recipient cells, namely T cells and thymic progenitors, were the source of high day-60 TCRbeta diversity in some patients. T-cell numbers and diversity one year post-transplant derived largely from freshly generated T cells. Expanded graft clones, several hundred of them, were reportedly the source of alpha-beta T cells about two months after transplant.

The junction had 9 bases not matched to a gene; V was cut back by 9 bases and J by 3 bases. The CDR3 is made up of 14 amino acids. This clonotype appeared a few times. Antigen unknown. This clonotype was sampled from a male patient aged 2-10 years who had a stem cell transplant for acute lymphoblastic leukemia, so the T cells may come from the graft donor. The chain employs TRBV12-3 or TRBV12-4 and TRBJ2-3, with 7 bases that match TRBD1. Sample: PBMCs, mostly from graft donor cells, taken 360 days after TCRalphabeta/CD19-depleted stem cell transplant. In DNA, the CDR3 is TGTGCCAGTAGACAGGGACCCCTTACAGATACGCAGTATTTT. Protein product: CASRQGPLTDTQYF.